This T cell receptor beta chain was sequenced during a study of blood T cell repertoires in COVID-19. Sequenced by immunoSEQ multiplex PCR; TCRdb stores in-frame clones only, minus some. The sample carries fewer than 250,000 clones, roughly four fifths recorded once. V was pared by 3 bases and J by 2 bases, with 17 bases between. The CDR3 consists of 16 residues. Germline values: CDR1 ENHRY, CDR2 SYGVKD. The sequencing input was peripheral blood. V is TRBV10-3 and J is TRBJ2-7, with a tentative D call TRBD2 (6 bases). The clonotype comes from a woman aged 35 to 49 with acute or convalescent COVID-19. The CDR3: CAISDRGGEGTYEQYF. In DNA, the CDR3 is TGTGCCATCAGTGATCGAGGAGGGGAAGGGACCTACGAGCAGTACTTC.